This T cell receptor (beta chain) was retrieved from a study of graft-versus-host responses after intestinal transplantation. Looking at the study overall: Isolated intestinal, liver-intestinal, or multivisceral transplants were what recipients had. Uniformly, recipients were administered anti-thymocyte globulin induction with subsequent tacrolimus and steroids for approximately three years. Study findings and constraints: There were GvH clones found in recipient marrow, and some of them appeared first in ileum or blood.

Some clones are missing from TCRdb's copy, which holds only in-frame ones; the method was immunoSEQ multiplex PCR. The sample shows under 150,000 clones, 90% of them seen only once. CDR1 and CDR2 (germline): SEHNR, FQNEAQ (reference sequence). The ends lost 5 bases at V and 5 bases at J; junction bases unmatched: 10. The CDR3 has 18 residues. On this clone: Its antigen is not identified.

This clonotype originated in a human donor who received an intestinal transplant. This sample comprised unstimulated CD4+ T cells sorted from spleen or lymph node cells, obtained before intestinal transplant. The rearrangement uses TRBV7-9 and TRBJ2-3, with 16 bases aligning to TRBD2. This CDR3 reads CASSLLGTSGRARDTQYF. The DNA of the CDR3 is TGTGCCAGCAGCCTACTCGGGACTAGCGGGAGGGCCCGAGATACGCAGTATTTT.